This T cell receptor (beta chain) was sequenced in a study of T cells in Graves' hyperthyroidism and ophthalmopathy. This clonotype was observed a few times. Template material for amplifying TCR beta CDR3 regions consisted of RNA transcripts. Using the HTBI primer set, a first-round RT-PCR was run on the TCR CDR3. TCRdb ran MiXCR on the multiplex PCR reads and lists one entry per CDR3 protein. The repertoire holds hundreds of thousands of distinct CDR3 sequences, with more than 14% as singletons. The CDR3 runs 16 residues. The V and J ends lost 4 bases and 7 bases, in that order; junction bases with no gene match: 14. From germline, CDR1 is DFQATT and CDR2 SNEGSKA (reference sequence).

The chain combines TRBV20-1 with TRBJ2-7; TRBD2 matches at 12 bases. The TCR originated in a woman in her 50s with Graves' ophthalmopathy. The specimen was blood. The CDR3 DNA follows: TGCAGTGCTAAGGGGCTAGCGGGAGGGGATCCTGAGGAGCAGTACTTC. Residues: CSAKGLAGGDPEEQYF.